This T cell receptor beta chain originates from a study of blood T cells in healthy people across ages. PCR was performed a second time for roughly 6 to 12 cycles using a sample-barcoded 5' primer and a J-beta primer mix. Each cDNA was tagged by a template-switch adaptor containing 12 random nucleotides. TCRdb fed the 5' RACE reads into MiXCR, producing one record per CDR3 protein. The sample lists approximately 780,000 distinct CDR3 sequences; around a quarter were seen once. Whole-study findings and limits: In long-lived donors, naive CD4+ cell counts and diversity exceeded those of aged donors.

In each sample, at least 7 million PBMCs were isolated. This clonotype was recorded only once. Its antigen is currently unknown. Germline V gene data show CDR1 as MNHNY and CDR2 as SVGAGI (reference sequence). Deletions cut 6 bases from V and 14 bases from J, with 20 bases between. There are 14 residues in the CDR3. These same records also appear under a second study, on T cells of mothers and their children.

The sample consisted of blood. The receptor was isolated from a boy between 10 and 17 years old in good health. V usage is TRBV6-6 and J usage is TRBJ1-6, with a weak D call TRBD1 (5 bases). CDR3 in amino acids: CASSPSGGLSSLHF. CDR3 bases: TGTGCCAGCAGCCCCTCGGGGGGACTATCATCCCTCCACTTT.